This T cell receptor beta chain emerged from a study of cytomegalovirus exposure and HLA in healthy donors. Regarding the study as a whole: In a later analysis, HLA-associated beta chains showed higher expansion and lower generation probabilities than comparable chains. Association with HLA alleles at 0.05 false discovery rate was found for 16,951 TCR beta sequences in a later analysis. By HLA locus, TCR association rates varied in a later analysis, with DRB1 showing the most and HLA-C the fewest.

The V end lost 4 bases, the J end lost 4 bases, and 17 bases lay between the germline ends. This CDR3 spans 15 amino acids. Germline V gene sequence: CDR1 LNHDA, CDR2 SQIVND (reference sequence). With regard to this clone: The antigen is not known.

13 Jbeta primers and 60 Vbeta primers were used for the PCR. Clones were sequenced by immunoSEQ multiplex PCR, and TCRdb holds only the in-frame ones, with some missing. The table records about 85,000 clones, roughly 70% of them present only once. This sequence joins TRBV19 and TRBJ2-7; possible D gene TRBD2, 5 bases. The material sequenced was PBMCs. This sequence was found in a man aged 30 to 39 in good health and CMV-seronegative. CDR3 coding DNA: TGTGCCAGTAGTACCGATGACCGGAGGACTTACGAGCAGTACTTC. This gives the protein CASSTDDRRTYEQYF. The variable domain in full, completed from reference TRBV19 and TRBJ2-7, reads DGGITQSPKYLFRKEGQNVTLSCEQNLNHDAMYWYRQDPGQGLRLIYYSQIVNDFQKGDIAEGYSVSREKKESFPLTVTSAQKNPTAFYLCASSTDDRRTYEQYFGPGTRLTVT.